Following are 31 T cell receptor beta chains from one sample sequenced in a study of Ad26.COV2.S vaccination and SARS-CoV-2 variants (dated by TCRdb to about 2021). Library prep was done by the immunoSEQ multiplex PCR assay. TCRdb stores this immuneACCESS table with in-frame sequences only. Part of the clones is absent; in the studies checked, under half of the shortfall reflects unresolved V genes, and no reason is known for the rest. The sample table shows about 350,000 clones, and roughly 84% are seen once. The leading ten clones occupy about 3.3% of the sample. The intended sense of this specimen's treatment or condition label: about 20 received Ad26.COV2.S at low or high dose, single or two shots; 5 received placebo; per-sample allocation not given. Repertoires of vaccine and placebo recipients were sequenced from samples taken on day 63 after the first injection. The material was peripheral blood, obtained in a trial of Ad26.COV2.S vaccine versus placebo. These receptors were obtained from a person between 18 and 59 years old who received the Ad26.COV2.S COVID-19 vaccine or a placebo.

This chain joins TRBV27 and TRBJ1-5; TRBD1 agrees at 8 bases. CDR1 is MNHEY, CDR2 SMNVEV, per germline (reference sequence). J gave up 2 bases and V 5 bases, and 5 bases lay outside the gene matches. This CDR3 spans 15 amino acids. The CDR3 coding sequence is TGTGCCAGCAGTCTGACAGGGGTCGGCAATCAGCCCCAGCATTTT. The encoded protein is CASSLTGVGNQPQHF.

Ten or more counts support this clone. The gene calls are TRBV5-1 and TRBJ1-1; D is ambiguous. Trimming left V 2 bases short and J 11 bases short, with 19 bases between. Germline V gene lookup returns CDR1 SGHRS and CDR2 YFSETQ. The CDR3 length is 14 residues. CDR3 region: CASSFASAANEAFF. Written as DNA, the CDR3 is TGCGCCAGCAGCTTTGCCTCGGCGGCCAACGAGGCTTTCTTT.

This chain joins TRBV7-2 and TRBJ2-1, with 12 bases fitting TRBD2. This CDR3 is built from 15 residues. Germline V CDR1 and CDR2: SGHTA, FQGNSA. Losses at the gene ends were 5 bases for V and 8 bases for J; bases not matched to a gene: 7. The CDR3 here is CASSPTSGSYYEQFF. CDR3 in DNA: TGTGCCAGCAGCCCGACTAGCGGGAGTTACTATGAGCAGTTCTTC.

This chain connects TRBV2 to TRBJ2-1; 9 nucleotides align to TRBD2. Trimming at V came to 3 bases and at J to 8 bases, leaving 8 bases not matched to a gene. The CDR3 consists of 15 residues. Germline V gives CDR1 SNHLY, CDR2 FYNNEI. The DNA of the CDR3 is TGTGCCAGCAGTGAGGATAGCGGGAGTTTCCATGAGCAGTTCTTC. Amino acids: CASSEDSGSFHEQFF.

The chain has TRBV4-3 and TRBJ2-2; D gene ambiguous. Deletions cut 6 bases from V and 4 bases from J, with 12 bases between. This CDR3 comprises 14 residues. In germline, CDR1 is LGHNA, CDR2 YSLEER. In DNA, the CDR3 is TGCGCCAGCAGGTTGGGCCAGACCACCGGGGAGCTGTTTTTT. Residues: CASRLGQTTGELFF.

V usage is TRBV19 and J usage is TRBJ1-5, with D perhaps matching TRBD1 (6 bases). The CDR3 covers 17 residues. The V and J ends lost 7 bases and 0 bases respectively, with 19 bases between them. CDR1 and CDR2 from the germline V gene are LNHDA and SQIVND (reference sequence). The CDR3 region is CASTMGGAKYSNQPQHF. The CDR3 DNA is TGTGCCAGTACCATGGGGGGGGCGAAATATAGCAATCAGCCCCAGCATTTT.

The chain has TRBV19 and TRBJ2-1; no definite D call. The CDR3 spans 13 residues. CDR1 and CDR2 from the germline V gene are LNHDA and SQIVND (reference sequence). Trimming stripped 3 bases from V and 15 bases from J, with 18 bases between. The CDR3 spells CASSITVPGALFF. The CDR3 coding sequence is TGTGCCAGTAGTATCACCGTACCCGGAGCGCTGTTCTTC.

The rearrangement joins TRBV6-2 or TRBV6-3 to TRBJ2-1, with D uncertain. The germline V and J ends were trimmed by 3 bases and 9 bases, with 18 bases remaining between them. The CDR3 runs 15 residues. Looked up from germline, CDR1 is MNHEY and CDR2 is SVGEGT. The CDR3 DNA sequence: TGTGCCAGCAGTTATAAGGCCACGGGTATCGGTGAGCAGTTCTTC. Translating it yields CASSYKATGIGEQFF.

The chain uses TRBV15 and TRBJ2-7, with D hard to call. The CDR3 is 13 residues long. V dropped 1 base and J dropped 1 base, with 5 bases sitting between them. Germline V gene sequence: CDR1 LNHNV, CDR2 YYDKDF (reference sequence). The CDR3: CATSRGSSYEQYF. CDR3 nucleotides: TGTGCCACCAGCAGAGGCTCGTCCTACGAGCAGTACTTC.

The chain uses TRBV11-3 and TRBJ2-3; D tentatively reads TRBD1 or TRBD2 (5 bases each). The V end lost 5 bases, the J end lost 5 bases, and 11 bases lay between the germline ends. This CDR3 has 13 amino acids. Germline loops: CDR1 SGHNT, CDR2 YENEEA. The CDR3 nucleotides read TGTGCCAGCAGCCGGGGCCGGGGAGATACGCAGTATTTT. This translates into CASSRGRGDTQYF. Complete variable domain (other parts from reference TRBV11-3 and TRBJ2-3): EAGVVQSPRYKIIEKKQPVAFWCNPISGHNTLYWYLQNLGQGPELLIRYENEEAVDDSQLPKDRFSAERLKGVDSTLKIQPAELGDSAVYLCASSRGRGDTQYFGPGTRLTVL.

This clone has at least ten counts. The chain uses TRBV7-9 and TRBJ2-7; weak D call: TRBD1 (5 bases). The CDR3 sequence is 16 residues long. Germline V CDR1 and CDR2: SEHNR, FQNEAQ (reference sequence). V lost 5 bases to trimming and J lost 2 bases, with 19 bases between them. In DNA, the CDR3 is TGTGCCAGCAGCCCCTTCCTAGGACAAGGAGCCTACGAGCAGTACTTC. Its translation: CASSPFLGQGAYEQYF.

CDR3 sequence: CSVEKSGVNTDTQYF. The CDR3 DNA follows: TGCAGCGTGGAAAAGAGCGGGGTCAACACAGATACGCAGTATTTT. The chain carries TRBV29-1 and TRBJ2-3; the match to TRBD2 covers 7 bases. Per the germline V gene, CDR1 is SQVTM and CDR2 is ANQGSEA. Unmatched junction bases numbered 11, after V lost 6 bases and J lost 2 bases. This CDR3 contains 15 residues.

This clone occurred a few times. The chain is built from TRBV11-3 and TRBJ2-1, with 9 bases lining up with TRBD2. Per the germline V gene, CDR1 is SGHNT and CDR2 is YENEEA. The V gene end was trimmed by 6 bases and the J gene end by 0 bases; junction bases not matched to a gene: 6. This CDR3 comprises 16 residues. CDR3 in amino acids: CASSSTSGVSYNEQFF. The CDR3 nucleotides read TGTGCCAGCAGTTCGACTAGCGGTGTCTCCTACAATGAGCAGTTCTTC.

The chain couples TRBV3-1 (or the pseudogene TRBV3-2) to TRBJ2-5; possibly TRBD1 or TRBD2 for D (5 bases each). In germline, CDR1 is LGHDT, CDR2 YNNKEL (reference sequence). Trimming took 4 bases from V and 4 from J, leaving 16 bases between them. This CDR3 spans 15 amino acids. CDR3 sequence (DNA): TGTGCCAGCAGCCTTGGGACGCCGGGCCCAGAGACCCAGTACTTC. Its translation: CASSLGTPGPETQYF.

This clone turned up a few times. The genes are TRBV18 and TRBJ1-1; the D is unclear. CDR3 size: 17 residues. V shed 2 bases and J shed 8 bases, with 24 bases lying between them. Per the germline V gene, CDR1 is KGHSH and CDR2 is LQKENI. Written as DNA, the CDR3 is TGTGCCAGCTCACCATCGGCTTATGGGAGCTCTCCCGAGGAAGCTTTCTTT. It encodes CASSPSAYGSSPEEAFF.

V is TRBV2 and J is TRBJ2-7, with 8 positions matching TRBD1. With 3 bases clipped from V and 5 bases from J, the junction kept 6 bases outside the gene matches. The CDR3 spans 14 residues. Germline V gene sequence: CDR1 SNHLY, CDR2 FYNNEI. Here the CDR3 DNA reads TGTGCCAGCAGTGAGTACAGGGGGATCCACGAGCAGTACTTC. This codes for CASSEYRGIHEQYF.

Here the CDR3 reads CASSQVWQSPNGYTF. The CDR3 bases are TGCGCCAGCAGCCAAGTATGGCAGTCCCCCAATGGCTACACCTTC. V and J are TRBV4-1 and TRBJ1-2; D is unclear. V was clipped by 1 base and J by 6 bases, with 15 bases between them. The germline V gene has CDR1 MGHRA and CDR2 YSYEKL. CDR3 length: 15 amino acids.

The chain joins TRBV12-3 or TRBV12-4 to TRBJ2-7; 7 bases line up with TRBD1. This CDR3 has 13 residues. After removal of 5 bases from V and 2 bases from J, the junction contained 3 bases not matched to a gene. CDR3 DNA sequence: TGTGCCAGCAGTCGGGACAGAACCTACGAGCAGTACTTC. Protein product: CASSRDRTYEQYF.

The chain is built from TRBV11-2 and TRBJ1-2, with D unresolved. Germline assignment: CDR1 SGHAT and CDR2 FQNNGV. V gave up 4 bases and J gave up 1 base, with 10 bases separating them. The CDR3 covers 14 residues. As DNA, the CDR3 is TGTGCCAGCAGCTCTAGTGGGATTAACTATGGCTACACCTTC. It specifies CASSSSGINYGYTF.

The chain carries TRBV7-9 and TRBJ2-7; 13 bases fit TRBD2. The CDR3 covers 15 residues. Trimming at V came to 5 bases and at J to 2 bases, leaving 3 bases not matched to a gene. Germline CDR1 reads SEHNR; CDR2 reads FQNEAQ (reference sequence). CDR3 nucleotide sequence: TGTGCCAGCAGCCCACTAGCGGGGGGGGCCTACGAGCAGTACTTC. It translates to CASSPLAGGAYEQYF.

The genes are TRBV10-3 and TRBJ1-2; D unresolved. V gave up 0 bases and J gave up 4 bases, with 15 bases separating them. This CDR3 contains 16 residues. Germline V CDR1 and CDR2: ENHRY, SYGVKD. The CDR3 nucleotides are TGTGCCATCAGTGAGTCGACGTCGCCACAGCGCTATGGCTACACCTTC. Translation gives CAISESTSPQRYGYTF.

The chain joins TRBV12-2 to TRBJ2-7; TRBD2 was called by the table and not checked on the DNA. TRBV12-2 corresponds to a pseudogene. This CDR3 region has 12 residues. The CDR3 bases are TGTGCAAGTCGCCCGAACTCCGGCGAGCAGTACTTC. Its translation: CASRPNSGEQYF.

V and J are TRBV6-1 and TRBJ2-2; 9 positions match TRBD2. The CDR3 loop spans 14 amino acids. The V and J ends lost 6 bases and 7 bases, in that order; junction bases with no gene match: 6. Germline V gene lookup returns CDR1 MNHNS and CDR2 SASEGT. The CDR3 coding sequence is TGTGCCAGCAGCGGGCTAGCGGGGTACGGGGAGCTGTTTTTT. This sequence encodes CASSGLAGYGELFF.

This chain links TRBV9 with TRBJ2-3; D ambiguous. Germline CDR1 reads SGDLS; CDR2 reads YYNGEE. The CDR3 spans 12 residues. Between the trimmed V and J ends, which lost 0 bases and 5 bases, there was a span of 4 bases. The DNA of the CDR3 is TGTGCCAGCAGCGTAGATCTAGATACGCAGTATTTT. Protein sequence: CASSVDLDTQYF. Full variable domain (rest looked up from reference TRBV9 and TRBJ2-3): DSGVTQTPKHLITATGQRVTLRCSPRSGDLSVYWYQQSLDQGLQFLIQYYNGEERAKGNILERFSAQQFPDLHSELNLSSLELGDSALYFCASSVDLDTQYFGPGTRLTVL.

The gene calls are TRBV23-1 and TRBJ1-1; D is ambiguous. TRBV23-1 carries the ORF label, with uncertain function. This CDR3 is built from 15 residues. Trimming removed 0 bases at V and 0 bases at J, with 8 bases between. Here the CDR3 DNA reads TGCGCCAGCAGTCAATCTCCGGATTTGAACACTGAAGCTTTCTTT. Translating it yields CASSQSPDLNTEAFF.

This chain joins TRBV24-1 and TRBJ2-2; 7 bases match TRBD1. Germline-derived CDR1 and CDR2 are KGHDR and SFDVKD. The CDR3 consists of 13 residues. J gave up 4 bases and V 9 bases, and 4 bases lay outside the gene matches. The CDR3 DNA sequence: TGTGCCACCGGACAGGAAGTCACCGGGGAGCTGTTTTTT. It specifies CATGQEVTGELFF.

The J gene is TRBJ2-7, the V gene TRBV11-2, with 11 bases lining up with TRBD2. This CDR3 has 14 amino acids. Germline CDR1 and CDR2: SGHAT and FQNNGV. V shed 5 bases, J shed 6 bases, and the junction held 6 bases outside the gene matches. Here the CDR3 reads CASSVSGGALEQYF. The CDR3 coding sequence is TGTGCCAGCAGCGTTAGCGGGGGGGCACTCGAGCAGTACTTC.

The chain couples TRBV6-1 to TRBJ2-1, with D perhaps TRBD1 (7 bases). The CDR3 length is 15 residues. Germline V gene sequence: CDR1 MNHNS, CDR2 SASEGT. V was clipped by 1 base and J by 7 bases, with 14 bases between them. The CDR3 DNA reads TGTGCCAGCAGTGAAGGGCAGGGGGGAGTAAATGAGCAGTTCTTC. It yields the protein CASSEGQGGVNEQFF.

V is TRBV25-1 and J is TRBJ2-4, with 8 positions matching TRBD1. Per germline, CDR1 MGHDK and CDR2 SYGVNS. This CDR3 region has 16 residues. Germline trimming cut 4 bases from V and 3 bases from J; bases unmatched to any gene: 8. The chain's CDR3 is CASSARTGSVKNIQYF. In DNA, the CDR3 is TGTGCCAGCAGTGCAAGGACAGGGAGCGTCAAAAACATTCAGTACTTC.

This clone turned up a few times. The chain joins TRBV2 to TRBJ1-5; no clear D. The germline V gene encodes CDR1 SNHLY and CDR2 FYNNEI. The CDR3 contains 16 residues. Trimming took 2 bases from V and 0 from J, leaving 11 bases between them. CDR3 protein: CASSEYTGTSNQPQHF. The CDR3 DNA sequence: TGTGCCAGCAGTGAATATACGGGTACTAGCAATCAGCCCCAGCATTTT.

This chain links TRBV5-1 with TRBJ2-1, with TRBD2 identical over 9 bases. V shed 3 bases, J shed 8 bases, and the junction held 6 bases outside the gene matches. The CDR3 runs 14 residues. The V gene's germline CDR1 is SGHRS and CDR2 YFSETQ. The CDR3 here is CASSSGTSLDEQFF. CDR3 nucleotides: TGCGCCAGCAGCTCCGGGACTAGCCTCGATGAGCAGTTCTTC.